This T cell receptor beta chain came from a study of human T cells and chemical hapten exposure. Study at large: On about 2 cm by about 2 cm of upper inner arm skin, sensitization was performed with 2% DPC.

Library construction involved attaching unique molecular identifiers to individual cDNA molecules, which allowed quantitative, reproducible TCR counting. TCRdb analysed the reads with MiXCR anew, one entry per CDR3 protein. Here the sample spans approximately 2,400 distinct CDR3 sequences, roughly 40% being singletons. Study-level findings and limits: Counts of TCRs above 1 in 1000 frequency stayed unchanged with DPC sensitization.

About this clonotype: Its cognate antigen is unknown.

V was cut by 4 bases and J by 1 base, with 26 bases left in between. There are 20 residues in the CDR3. Germline CDR1 is MDHEN and CDR2 is SYDVKM. Indicated treatment: therapeutic diphenylcyclopropenone sensitization with weekly scalp DPC. In every case, blood was obtained before the patch test was applied. The receptor was derived from an adult with alopecia areata. Some clones in this sample may be carry-over from other donors' samples. This table probably holds off-target reads from a library built for another chain. Sample: whole blood, taken before DPC sensitization or 2, 6, or about 24 weeks after (not recorded which). The gene calls are TRBV28 and TRBJ2-4; D is possibly TRBD2 (6 bases). The CDR3 DNA reads as TGTGCCAGCAGTTCAACCGGGACTGCCGCGGGCTTTGAGGCCAAAAACATTCAGTACTTC. Amino acids: CASSSTGTAAGFEAKNIQYF.